The 9 T cell receptor beta chains listed next were all sequenced from one sample in a study of CD8 T cells in ankylosing spondylitis. TCRdb called the 5' RACE reads again in MiXCR, with one record for every CDR3 protein. Of 25,000 to 30,000 distinct CDR3 sequences in the sample, less than 5.5% were seen once. The source material was blood, either unsorted or a sorted T cell fraction (not recorded which). These receptor sequences come from a female donor with ankylosing spondylitis or in good health (not recorded which).

This clonotype was seen repeatedly, ten times or more. This chain uses TRBV9 with TRBJ2-3; D tentatively reads TRBD1 or TRBD2 (5 bases each). The CDR3 is 13 amino acids. Germline loops: CDR1 SGDLS, CDR2 YYNGEE. V gave up 6 bases and J gave up 2 bases, with 10 bases separating them. CDR3 bases: TGTGCCAGCAAGTCGGGGCACACAGATACGCAGTATTTT. Translated, it gives CASKSGHTDTQYF.

The genes are TRBV9 and TRBJ2-3; 13 positions agree with TRBD2. From germline, CDR1 is SGDLS and CDR2 YYNGEE. The CDR3 consists of 19 residues. Trimming took 0 bases from V and 7 from J; bases not matched to a gene: 14. The CDR3 nucleotides are TGTGCCAGCAGCGTAGGGGGACTAGCGGGGCGAAAGAGTTCGAATACGCAGTATTTT. Translation: CASSVGGLAGRKSSNTQYF.

This clonotype was recorded many times. The V call is TRBV9, the J call TRBJ2-2, with a possible D match to TRBD1 (6 bases). This CDR3 region has 15 residues. CDR1 is SGDLS, CDR2 YYNGEE, per germline. V shed 3 bases and J shed 6 bases, with 15 bases lying between them. The CDR3 DNA follows: TGTGCCAGCAGCGAAACTCCAGGGGTTGCCGGGGAGCTGTTTTTT. As protein: CASSETPGVAGELFF.

This clonotype was counted ten times or more. The chain carries TRBV9 and TRBJ2-5, with D possibly matching TRBD2 (6 bases). Trimming removed 2 bases from V and 4 bases from J, with 9 bases in between. The germline CDR1 and CDR2 sequences are SGDLS and YYNGEE. The CDR3 is 13 amino acids. This CDR3 is CASSVVGGETQYF. The CDR3 DNA sequence: TGTGCCAGCAGCGTCGTCGGGGGAGAGACCCAGTACTTC.

Sample share makes this clonotype medium-sized. The genes are TRBV9 and TRBJ2-1; 7 bases line up with TRBD2. Germline V lookup: CDR1 SGDLS, CDR2 YYNGEE. The CDR3 spans 15 residues. The V and J ends lost 6 bases and 0 bases, in that order; junction bases with no gene match: 6. CDR3 sequence: CASNSAGSSYNEQFF. The DNA of the CDR3 is TGTGCCAGCAATTCAGCGGGGAGCTCCTACAATGAGCAGTTCTTC.

There are many counts of this clonotype. The chain couples TRBV9 to TRBJ2-1; D is perhaps TRBD2 (6 bases). The germline CDR1 and CDR2 sequences are SGDLS and YYNGEE. Trimming shortened V by 5 bases and J by 7 bases, and 7 bases separated the two germline ends. This CDR3 contains 11 residues. The CDR3 DNA sequence: TGTGCCAGCAGAGGAGGGAATGAGCAGTTCTTC. This codes for CASRGGNEQFF.

This clonotype was detected ten times or more. This chain joins TRBV9 and TRBJ2-4, with 12 bases lining up with TRBD2. From germline, CDR1 is SGDLS and CDR2 YYNGEE. This CDR3 contains 16 residues. Trimming took 0 bases from V and 7 from J; bases not matched to a gene: 5. DNA for the CDR3: TGTGCCAGCAGCGTAGGGTCTAGCGGGGGGGCGAACATTCAGTACTTC. Protein sequence: CASSVGSSGGANIQYF.

This clonotype was counted ten times or more. The chain is built from TRBV9 and TRBJ2-7, with 9 bases that match TRBD2. Germline trimming cut 4 bases from V and 5 bases from J; bases unmatched to any gene: 19. In germline, CDR1 is SGDLS, CDR2 YYNGEE. The CDR3 sequence is 18 residues long. DNA of the CDR3: TGTGCCAGCAGCTTCCGCCCCGGGGAGAGCGGGAGGATAAACGAGCAGTACTTC. Residues: CASSFRPGESGRINEQYF. The full variable domain, in which reference TRBV9 and TRBJ2-7 provide the parts outside the CDR3, is DSGVTQTPKHLITATGQRVTLRCSPRSGDLSVYWYQQSLDQGLQFLIQYYNGEERAKGNILERFSAQQFPDLHSELNLSSLELGDSALYFCASSFRPGESGRINEQYFGPGTRLTVT.

V gene TRBV9 combines with J gene TRBJ2-3; tentatively, D is TRBD2 (6 bases). This CDR3 contains 13 residues. V was trimmed by 4 bases and J by 5 bases, leaving 11 bases between them. Germline CDR1 reads SGDLS; CDR2 reads YYNGEE. Here the CDR3 DNA reads TGTGCCAGCAGCCCTCGGGGGTTAGATACGCAGTATTTT. Translation gives CASSPRGLDTQYF.